This T cell receptor beta chain originates from a study of T cells in Graves' hyperthyroidism and ophthalmopathy (dated by TCRdb to the late 2010s). With regard to the full study: Peripheral blood samples were taken at initial diagnosis, before any treatment was given. A discovery cohort of about 95 patients, approximately 45 with Graves' ophthalmopathy and more than 55 with stable Graves' hyperthyroidism, was used to find distinguishing TCR V-J signatures. An independent validation cohort of under 20 hyperthyroidism patients and about 16 patients who later progressed to ophthalmopathy tested prospective prediction of ophthalmopathy. The 80 to 100 discovery patients were randomly divided into training and test sets at a 7:3 ratio. In six Graves' hyperthyroidism patients, the study also compared T-cell repertoires from thyroid tissue with T-cell repertoires from blood. Following sampling, methimazole starting at 30 mg daily was given to hyperthyroidism patients, and high-dose intravenous methylprednisolone was given to ophthalmopathy patients. According to the paper, TCR Vbeta CDR3 sequencing was carried out on more than 120 peripheral blood samples, which came from more than 40 ophthalmopathy, approximately 78 hyperthyroidism and approximately 17 progressor patients.

The study at large found these results: During validation, the model predicted progression to ophthalmopathy a median of approximately 6 months ahead of onset, with around 70% sensitivity and 72% to 85% specificity. Most expanded thyroid clonotypes (frequency above 0.001) were also detected in blood, suggesting blood repertoires may reflect thyroid immune responses. No statistical method was used to set the sample size in advance, and investigators knew the group allocation. Ophthalmopathy was separated from stable hyperthyroidism by a 13 V-J signature model, with about 86% sensitivity and roughly 81% specificity obtained in cross-validation and 80%/75% obtained in testing.

TCR beta CDR3 regions were amplified from RNA transcripts. The TCR CDR3 was subjected to a first round of RT-PCR using the HTBI primer set and the Qiagen OneStep RT-PCR kit. A second multiplex PCR round built the libraries, followed by size selection and purification. The libraries were sequenced on an Illumina HiSeq2000 using paired-end 100 bp reads. The study's processing was this. SOAPnuke was used to process the raw data, with reads discarded if the reads contained adapters or uncalled bases, had a mean Phred below 15, or lacked an exact constant-primer or identifier match. COPE v1.2.5 was used to merge the high-quality paired reads, and each unique nucleotide sequence was defined as a clonotype. Clonotypes were aligned to IMGT TRBV, TRBD and TRBJ reference segments using MiTCR v1.1. Only V-J combinations with frequency above 0.0001, covering about 99% of repertoires, were analysed. A TCS score was defined as the ratio between F50 (clonal expansion) and ExV (chaos), using BLOSUM62-based TCRdist between CDR3 peptides within each V-J. Welch's t-statistics and random forest reduced 500 to 550 V-J features to 10 to 15, which were used in a naive Bayes classifier (R e1071). TCRdb reanalyzed the raw reads on its own, using fastp at Q25 for trimming and MiXCR for clone calling, and kept in-frame beta chains. Every CDR3 protein is listed once, alongside the most common genes and DNA of its rows. The V and J calls and clone size come from TCRdb's table, not from the authors' own analysis. The sample records 250,000 or so distinct CDR3 sequences, 13% to 15% of which are singletons. The top ten constitute 13% of the sample.

Hyperthyroidism patients were newly diagnosed, had a disease duration of under 2 months, and were aged 18 to 65 years. Any patient with an uncontrolled infection, another autoimmune disease, pregnancy or lactation was excluded. Diagnoses were based on clinical symptoms, serum thyroxine and TRAb, thyroid ultrasound and orbital computed tomography. For progressor patients, blood was drawn at the first diagnosis of hyperthyroidism, before any ophthalmopathy symptoms had appeared. PBMCs were separated from roughly 9.6 ml of fresh peripheral blood using Ficoll-Paque density gradient centrifugation. Progressor patients were defined as those initially diagnosed with Graves' hyperthyroidism in whom ophthalmopathy developed during follow-up. Trizol reagent was used to extract total RNA, and RNA quality was then checked on an Agilent 2100 Bioanalyzer. A remark on this clonotype: The specificity of this receptor is unknown. Qualities for individual bases were not recorded, and no much larger clone is one base off.

V was cut back by 0 bases and J by 0 bases, leaving a gap of 7 bases between them. From the cysteine through the phenylalanine, the CDR3 covers 14 amino acids. The read is trimmed to its CDR3 DNA, 42 bases read in frame from base 1. Via the germline V gene, CDR1 is SGDLS and CDR2 YYNGEE. The sequence links TRBV9 to TRBJ2-7, with an unclear D gene assignment. The material sequenced was blood. This receptor was taken from a woman aged 35 to 49 with Graves' hyperthyroidism that later progressed to Graves' ophthalmopathy. The nucleotide sequence is TGTGCCAGCAGCGTAGATTTTGGCTCCTACGAGCAGTACTTC. Translated, it reads CASSVDFGSYEQYF.